This TCR beta chain was recorded in a study of blood T cell repertoires in COVID-19. Across the whole study: The analysed material was cDNA or gDNA that came from T cells, B-cell-depleted T cells, or PBMCs.

As originally analysed: The authors estimated nucleated cell counts from reference gene primer amplification. Using immunoSEQ multiplex PCR, the repertoire was profiled, and TCRdb retains in-frame clones only, with some absent. That table supplies the V and J calls and clone size; D and trimming were determined from the DNA. The table has around 250,000 clones, more than 85% seen once. The germline V gene has CDR1 LNHDA and CDR2 SQIVND (reference sequence). The CDR3 loop spans 17 amino acids. With V trimmed by 3 bases and J by 1 base, 6 bases remained unmatched. Cohort allocation depended upon clinical history that participants reported.

The sequence derives from a man in his forties or fifties who had been exposed to COVID-19. This chain joins TRBV19 and TRBJ1-1; 12 nucleotides match TRBD1. The specimen was PBMCs or T cells enriched from blood (not recorded which). The CDR3 region has the DNA TGTGCCAGTAGTATGGGACAGGGGGCAAGGAGGAACACTGAAGCTTTCTTT. It codes for CASSMGQGARRNTEAFF.